The clone carrying this TCR beta chain appeared once. Its antigen is unidentified. The germline V gene encodes CDR1 SGHTA and CDR2 FQGNSA. The CDR3 is 12 residues long. V was trimmed by 1 base and J by 9 bases, leaving 10 bases between them. The data derive from a study of T cell responses to AZD1222 COVID-19 vaccine. Generated by immunoSEQ multiplex PCR, the TCRdb table keeps only in-frame clones and is missing some. The sample has about 130,000 clones; approximately 83% are singletons. Study results and limitations: Once two AZD1222 doses were given, Spike-specific TCR breadth and depth went up.

This sequence joins TRBV7-2 and TRBJ2-7, with unresolved D. This clonotype originated in an adult in good health. Sequenced material: peripheral blood, taken on day 0 of AZD1222 vaccination. As DNA, the CDR3 is TGTGCCAGCAGCTTAGTCGGGCTAGTGCAGTACTTC. Encoded protein: CASSLVGLVQYF.